This T cell receptor beta chain was sequenced in a study of shared clonotypes between healthy human individuals. V was cut by 3 bases and J by 6 bases, with 15 bases left in between. The CDR3 consists of 15 residues. Germline loops: CDR1 SGHRS, CDR2 YFSETQ. In the naive CD8 group, cells lacked CD45RO and were positively selected for CCR7, so terminally differentiated effector memory CD45RA+ cells were left out. Clones were sequenced by immunoSEQ multiplex PCR, and TCRdb holds only the in-frame ones, with some missing. The table records about 1,800,000 clones, about 94% of them present only once. This clone was recorded once. No antigen is known for it. Study-level findings and limits: The genetic and exposure-history diversity represented was limited by few donors.

The V call is TRBV5-1, the J call TRBJ2-2; D call uncertain. The sample comprised naive CD8+ T cells sorted from blood. The receptor was derived from a man between 18 and 29 years old in good health. CDR3 nucleotide sequence: TGCGCCAGCAGCTCAGGACCCCCCCGGTCCGGGGAGCTGTTTTTT. Its translation is CASSSGPPRSGELFF.